This is a list of T cell receptor beta chains from one sample in a study of cytomegalovirus exposure and HLA in healthy donors. Assay: immunoSEQ multiplex PCR; the TCRdb copy retains only in-frame clones and omits some. The sample yields 150,000 to 200,000 clones, less than 90% seen once. Sequenced input: PBMCs. These receptors were obtained from a man aged 30 to 45 in good health and CMV-seropositive. Both conserved end residues are part of each CDR3. The order of the fields is D gene, V gene, J gene, CDR3 protein, CDR3 DNA. The D gene is left open where the match is weak.

TRBD2	TRBV7-3	TRBJ2-3	CASSSPGLATDTQYF	TGTGCCAGCAGCTCGCCGGGACTAGCAACAGATACGCAGTATTTT
TRBD2	TRBV6-4	TRBJ2-2	CASSDGGRGNTGELFF	TGTGCCAGCAGTGACGGCGGGAGGGGCAACACCGGGGAGCTGTTTTTT
TRBD1	TRBV5-1	TRBJ1-2	CASSLAVPTGANYGYTF	TGCGCCAGCAGCTTGGCCGTCCCCACAGGGGCCAACTATGGCTACACCTTC
TRBD2	TRBV4-1	TRBJ2-7	CASSPFWGGAYEQYF	TGCGCCAGCAGCCCTTTTTGGGGGGGTGCGTACGAGCAGTACTTC
TRBD2	TRBV5-1	TRBJ2-5	CASSFGGPPGGSFQETQYF	TGCGCCAGCAGCTTTGGAGGGCCTCCGGGGGGGTCTTTTCAAGAGACCCAGTACTTC
TRBD1	TRBV5-6	TRBJ2-7	CASSLDMGTGGGEQYF	TGTGCCAGCAGCTTGGATATGGGGACAGGGGGCGGGGAGCAGTACTTC
TRBD1	TRBV28	TRBJ1-2	CASSPGQGARYGYTF	TGTGCCAGCAGTCCAGGACAGGGGGCGCGGTATGGCTACACCTTC
NA	TRBV7-8	TRBJ1-6	CASSSNSPLHF	TGTGCCAGCAGTAGTAATTCACCCCTCCACTTT
TRBD1	TRBV7-9	TRBJ2-3	CASRPPPGQGRTDTQYF	TGTGCCAGCAGACCACCCCCGGGACAGGGGAGGACAGATACGCAGTATTTT
NA	TRBV11-1	TRBJ1-2	CASSHRGSNYGYTF	TGTGCCAGCAGCCACAGAGGGTCCAACTATGGCTACACCTTC